This T cell receptor (beta chain) came from a study of OX40 agonist ivuxolimab in advanced cancers. Overall study: The patients' treatment was ivuxolimab, an agonistic anti-OX40 (CD134) antibody. Patients were treated with intravenous ivuxolimab, dosed at 0.01 to 10 mg/kg and infused every 2 weeks. Study-level points and caveats: The authors also found low normalized T-cell clonal expansion in some nonresponders.

The CDR3 is 16 amino acids. CDR1 SGHTA and CDR2 FQGNSA come from the germline V gene. Trimming cost V 5 bases and J 4 bases; bases outside gene matches: 7. Clones were read by immunoSEQ multiplex PCR, and TCRdb kept only the in-frame ones, dropping some. The repertoire has more than 100,000 clones, around 93% of them found once; the top ten carry more than 1%. Turning to this clone: Its cognate antigen is unknown.

This chain joins TRBV7-2 and TRBJ2-2, with 10 nucleotides matching TRBD1. This receptor was obtained from an adult with an advanced solid tumor such as melanoma, head and neck, liver or kidney cancer. Sequenced material: CD4+ or CD8+ T cells sorted from blood, taken in a trial of the OX40 agonist ivuxolimab. This CDR3 reads CASSPRTGGGTGELFF. The CDR3 DNA follows: TGTGCCAGCAGCCCACGGACAGGGGGAGGCACCGGGGAGCTGTTTTTT.